This entry features one T cell receptor (beta chain) sequence. These data originate in a study of blood T cell repertoires in COVID-19. Study-level information: Samples of COVID-19 (acute and convalescent) were obtained from the United States, Italy and Spain.

This table comes from immunoSEQ multiplex PCR, and its TCRdb copy is limited to in-frame clones, with some not included. The sample contains about 270,000 clones, roughly 90% of which appear only once. The ends lost 5 bases at V and 4 bases at J; junction bases unmatched: 6. The CDR3 length is 14 residues. Per germline, CDR1 SGHTA and CDR2 FQGNSA. The clonotype was recovered from a woman in her 70s with COVID-19, enrolled during active disease. This chain connects TRBV7-2 to TRBJ2-5; TRBD2 aligns across 8 bases. Sequenced: peripheral blood. The CDR3 loop reads CASSPPGGGETQYF. CDR3 bases: TGTGCCAGCAGCCCTCCGGGGGGGGGAGAGACCCAGTACTTC.